This is a list of T cell receptor beta chains from one sample in a study of siplizumab effects on memory and regulatory T cells. Their cognate antigens are unknown. Sequenced by immunoSEQ multiplex PCR; TCRdb stores in-frame clones only, minus some. The table includes approximately 3,000 clones, 50% to 65% detected once. What was sequenced was CFSE-low (dividing) CD8+ T cells sorted from an allogeneic mixed lymphocyte reaction. The origin of the receptors is a human donor in good health; the cells came from an allogeneic mixed lymphocyte reaction. Some clones in this sample may be carry-over from other donors' samples. CDR3s include the opening cysteine and the closing phenylalanine or tryptophan. D genes are given only for firm matches. Where a row states a size, it is once, few, many or the class of an expanded clone; other rows omit it.

size: -
V: TRBV5-8
J: TRBJ2-1
D: TRBD2
DNA: TGTGCCAGCAGCTTGAAGCGGGGGAGGTACAATGAGCAGTTCTTC
CDR3: CASSLKRGRYNEQFF

size: -
V: TRBV9
J: TRBJ2-7
D: -
DNA: TGTGCCAGCAGCGTCCTAGGCGGGAACCTTGGGGAGCAGTACTTC
CDR3: CASSVLGGNLGEQYF

size: few
V: TRBV19
J: TRBJ1-2
D: TRBD1
DNA: TGTGCCAGCGCCTGGGGGACAGGGATTAGCTACACCTTC
CDR3: CASAWGTGISYTF

size: -
V: TRBV27
J: TRBJ2-1
D: TRBD2
DNA: TGTGCCAGCAGTTTAATAACTAGCGGGGGGGCCGGTGAGCAGTTCTTC
CDR3: CASSLITSGGAGEQFF

size: -
V: TRBV14
J: TRBJ1-1
D: -
DNA: TGTGCCAGCAGCCATCCGGGTCTCACTGAAGCTTTCTTT
CDR3: CASSHPGLTEAFF

size: -
V: TRBV27
J: TRBJ2-3
D: -
DNA: TGTGCCAGCAGTTTATCCAGGGCCCTCTATACGCAGTATTTT
CDR3: CASSLSRALYTQYF

size: few
V: TRBV29-1
J: TRBJ2-2
D: -
DNA: TGCAGCACCTGGGGGGCAGGCGGGGAGCTGTTTTTT
CDR3: CSTWGAGGELFF

size: -
V: TRBV4-1
J: TRBJ2-7
D: -
DNA: TGCGCCAGCAGCCAAGTTGCTGGATCCTACAAGCAGTACTTC
CDR3: CASSQVAGSYKQYF

size: few
V: TRBV7-8
J: TRBJ2-7
D: -
DNA: TGTGCCAGCAGCCTCCGTCATGGGTACGAGCAGTACTTC
CDR3: CASSLRHGYEQYF

size: -
V: TRBV5-4
J: TRBJ2-7
D: -
DNA: TGTGCCAGCAGCGGCCAACCGACGCCCTACGAGCAGTACTTC
CDR3: CASSGQPTPYEQYF

size: -
V: TRBV5-5
J: TRBJ1-5
D: -
DNA: TGTGCCAGCAGCTTGGAAGTGTATCGGATTTATAGCAATCAGCCCCAGCATTTT
CDR3: CASSLEVYRIYSNQPQHF

size: -
V: TRBV7-9
J: TRBJ2-7
D: -
DNA: TGTGCCAGCAGCTTAGTCGTATCATCCTACGAGCAGTACTTC
CDR3: CASSLVVSSYEQYF

size: -
V: TRBV19
J: TRBJ1-6
D: TRBD1
DNA: TGTGCCAGTAGTACATGGACAGGAGATAATTCACCCCTCCACTTT
CDR3: CASSTWTGDNSPLHF

size: -
V: TRBV10-3
J: TRBJ2-7
D: TRBD2
DNA: TGTGCCATCAGTGAGTCGCCGGGAGGCCACTACGAGCAGTACTTC
CDR3: CAISESPGGHYEQYF

size: -
V: TRBV6-5
J: TRBJ2-2
D: -
DNA: TGTGCCAGCAATGAGGTGCTCACCGGGGAGCTGTTTTTT
CDR3: CASNEVLTGELFF

size: -
V: TRBV2
J: TRBJ1-2
D: -
DNA: TGTGCCAGCAGTGAAAAACAGGCACCGGATGGCTACACCTTC
CDR3: CASSEKQAPDGYTF

size: -
V: TRBV4-1
J: TRBJ2-7
D: -
DNA: TGCGCCAGCAGTCAGACAGGGTCGGGGGACTACGAGCAGTACTTC
CDR3: CASSQTGSGDYEQYF

size: once
V: TRBV19
J: TRBJ1-2
D: TRBD1
DNA: TGTGCCAGCCTTGACAGGGGGCATGGCTACACCTTC
CDR3: CASLDRGHGYTF

size: medium-sized
V: TRBV7-9
J: TRBJ2-7
D: TRBD1
DNA: TGTGCCAGCAGCATTATACCGACAGGGTCCTACGAGCAGTACTTC
CDR3: CASSIIPTGSYEQYF

size: -
V: TRBV7-9
J: TRBJ2-5
D: -
DNA: TGTGCCAGCAGCTCGAATGGGGCTGAGACCCAGTACTTC
CDR3: CASSSNGAETQYF

size: -
V: TRBV7-7
J: TRBJ2-1
D: TRBD2
DNA: TGTGCTAGCAGCTGGGGACTAGCGGGGTACAATGAGCAGTTCTTC
CDR3: CASSWGLAGYNEQFF

size: -
V: TRBV6-6
J: TRBJ2-2
D: TRBD2
DNA: TGTGCCAGCAGACATCTAGCGGGCCTGAACACCGGGGAGCTGTTTTTT
CDR3: CASRHLAGLNTGELFF

size: few
V: TRBV7-6
J: TRBJ2-7
D: -
DNA: TGTGCCAGCAGCTTCTCCCCAGACTACGAGCAGTACTTC
CDR3: CASSFSPDYEQYF

size: -
V: TRBV11-2
J: TRBJ1-1
D: TRBD1
DNA: TGTGCCAGCAGCCCTACCTCCGACAGGGGGTACACTGAAGCTTTCTTT
CDR3: CASSPTSDRGYTEAFF

size: few
V: TRBV6-4
J: TRBJ2-7
D: TRBD1
DNA: TGTGCCAGACCCGGGACAGGGGCCTACGAGCAGTACTTC
CDR3: CARPGTGAYEQYF

size: -
V: TRBV27
J: TRBJ2-1
D: TRBD2
DNA: TGTGCCAGCAGTTTACTAGCGGGGGTCCATGAGCAGTTCTTC
CDR3: CASSLLAGVHEQFF

size: -
V: TRBV4-1
J: TRBJ2-7
D: -
DNA: TGCGCCAGCAGCCAAGTGGGGGCGAGCGTTCACTACGAGCAGTACTTC
CDR3: CASSQVGASVHYEQYF

size: -
V: TRBV27
J: TRBJ2-3
D: TRBD1
DNA: TGTGCCAGCACCCTCTCAGGGGGTTTAGCAGATACGCAGTATTTT
CDR3: CASTLSGGLADTQYF

size: -
V: TRBV9
J: TRBJ1-4
D: -
DNA: TGTGCCAGCAGCGAGACTCCAGGGGTAGGGTTTGAAAAACTGTTTTTT
CDR3: CASSETPGVGFEKLFF

size: -
V: TRBV7-4
J: TRBJ1-2
D: -
DNA: TGTGCCAGCAGCTTAGATTCGGCGTCAGGGGTAAGAGGTAACTATGGCTACACCTTC
CDR3: CASSLDSASGVRGNYGYTF

size: -
V: TRBV21-1
J: TRBJ2-7
D: -
DNA: TGTGCCAGCAGCAAGGGAAGAGCCCTTCCTCCCGAGCAGTACTTC
CDR3: CASSKGRALPPEQYF

size: -
V: TRBV2
J: TRBJ1-1
D: -
DNA: TGTGCCAGCAGTGCCGGGACGGCTCTGAACACTGAAGCTTTCTTT
CDR3: CASSAGTALNTEAFF

size: -
V: TRBV6-5
J: TRBJ1-2
D: -
DNA: TGTGCCAGCAGTACCCGACAGGTTACACACTATGGCTACACCTTC
CDR3: CASSTRQVTHYGYTF

size: -
V: TRBV18
J: TRBJ2-3
D: -
DNA: TGTGCCAGCTCACCCTTTCCAGATACGCAGTATTTT
CDR3: CASSPFPDTQYF

size: -
V: TRBV13
J: TRBJ2-7
D: -
DNA: TGTGCCAGCAGCCCCCCGGGCGGCGAGCAGTACTTC
CDR3: CASSPPGGEQYF

size: -
V: TRBV2
J: TRBJ2-7
D: TRBD1
DNA: TGTGCCAGCAGTGACGGGACAGGGCCTTACTACGAGCAGTACTTC
CDR3: CASSDGTGPYYEQYF

size: few
V: TRBV4-1
J: TRBJ2-5
D: -
DNA: TGCGCCAGCAGCCGAACTCAGGTGGACGAGACCCAGTACTTC
CDR3: CASSRTQVDETQYF

size: -
V: TRBV7-9
J: TRBJ2-1
D: -
DNA: TGTGCCAGCAGCTCTACCACCGTCTCCTACAATGAGCAGTTCTTC
CDR3: CASSSTTVSYNEQFF

size: -
V: TRBV29-1
J: TRBJ1-1
D: -
DNA: TGCAGCGTTGAAGGGGCCGCCGGTCACACTGAAGCTTTCTTT
CDR3: CSVEGAAGHTEAFF

size: few
V: TRBV27
J: TRBJ2-1
D: TRBD2
DNA: TGTGCCAGCAGTCGCCCGACTAGCGGGAGCTACAATGAGCAGTTCTTC
CDR3: CASSRPTSGSYNEQFF

size: -
V: TRBV9
J: TRBJ2-7
D: -
DNA: TGTGCCAGCAGCGTAGAGTCGGGGGGCGCCTACGAGCAGTACTTC
CDR3: CASSVESGGAYEQYF

size: few
V: TRBV27
J: TRBJ2-7
D: TRBD1
DNA: TGTGCCAGCAGTCCCAGCCTGGGACAGGGGGCCTACGAGCAGTACTTC
CDR3: CASSPSLGQGAYEQYF

size: once
V: TRBV5-1
J: TRBJ2-3
D: -
DNA: TGCGCCAGCAGCTTGGCGGCAGGGGTGGATACGCAGTATTTT
CDR3: CASSLAAGVDTQYF

size: few
V: TRBV6-5
J: TRBJ2-7
D: TRBD1
DNA: TGTGCCAGCAGTTACACTGGGACAGTCTACGAGCAGTACTTC
CDR3: CASSYTGTVYEQYF

size: -
V: TRBV27
J: TRBJ1-1
D: -
DNA: TGTGCCTCAATATTGGGGTTCACTGAAGCTTTCTTT
CDR3: CASILGFTEAFF

size: -
V: TRBV6-1
J: TRBJ2-1
D: TRBD2
DNA: TGTGCCAGCAGTGGAGAGACTAGCGGGAGACGCGGGGAGCTCTATACGGAGCAGTTCTTC
CDR3: CASSGETSGRRGELYTEQFF

size: -
V: TRBV18
J: TRBJ2-7
D: -
DNA: TGTGCCAGCTCACCATCCCGATCACAGGGTTCCTACGAGCAGTACTTC
CDR3: CASSPSRSQGSYEQYF

size: -
V: TRBV7-9
J: TRBJ1-2
D: -
DNA: TGTGCCAGCAGCCTAGGGGTCGACTACACCTTC
CDR3: CASSLGVDYTF

size: few
V: TRBV7-9
J: TRBJ1-1
D: TRBD1
DNA: TGTGCCAGCAGTTCCGGGACAGGGTTTACTGAAGCTTTCTTT
CDR3: CASSSGTGFTEAFF

size: few
V: TRBV11-2
J: TRBJ2-3
D: -
DNA: TGTGCCAGCAGCTTAGATTTAGATACGCAGTATTTT
CDR3: CASSLDLDTQYF

size: -
V: TRBV27
J: TRBJ2-7
D: -
DNA: TGTGCCAGCAGTTTAAACCCGACAGTCTACGAGCAGTACTTC
CDR3: CASSLNPTVYEQYF

size: few
V: TRBV27
J: TRBJ1-1
D: -
DNA: TGTGCCAGCAGTGCGCTGGGACCCAACACTGAAGCTTTCTTT
CDR3: CASSALGPNTEAFF

size: -
V: TRBV19
J: TRBJ2-1
D: TRBD2
DNA: TGTGCCAGTAGGCTGACTAGCGGGACCTACAATGAGCAGTTCTTC
CDR3: CASRLTSGTYNEQFF

size: -
V: TRBV5-1
J: TRBJ2-3
D: TRBD2
DNA: TGCGCCAGCAGCTTGGCCTGGGGAGGGCCGGGAGATACGCAGTATTTT
CDR3: CASSLAWGGPGDTQYF

size: -
V: TRBV27
J: TRBJ2-1
D: TRBD2
DNA: TGTGCCAGCAGTTTAGTAGGCGGGAGGACCACCTACAATGAGCAGTTCTTC
CDR3: CASSLVGGRTTYNEQFF

size: -
V: TRBV27
J: TRBJ2-1
D: -
DNA: TGTGCCAGCAGTTTAGGGGTATACTCCTACAATGAGCAGTTCTTC
CDR3: CASSLGVYSYNEQFF

size: few
V: TRBV5-1
J: TRBJ1-1
D: -
DNA: TGCGCCAGCAGCTTGCGGGGACCGAACACTGAAGCTTTCTTT
CDR3: CASSLRGPNTEAFF

size: -
V: TRBV6-6
J: TRBJ1-1
D: -
DNA: TGTGCCAGCAGTTACGCCCCGGACAGTCGAGAAGCTTTCTTT
CDR3: CASSYAPDSREAFF

size: -
V: TRBV14
J: TRBJ2-7
D: TRBD1
DNA: TGTGCCAGCAGCCCCATCCCCCTCTGGACAGGGAAGTACGAGCAGTACTTC
CDR3: CASSPIPLWTGKYEQYF

size: few
V: TRBV6-6
J: TRBJ2-1
D: TRBD1
DNA: TGTGCCAGCAGTTGGGACAGGTACTACAATGAGCAGTTCTTC
CDR3: CASSWDRYYNEQFF